This T cell receptor beta chain was sequenced for a study of CD8 T cells in Susac syndrome. General study points: It was acknowledged in the study that the number of individuals who were included in its TCR sequencing and HLA analysis was relatively small.

Remarks on this clonotype: Its antigen remains unidentified.

Germline CDR1 is GTSNPN and CDR2 is SVGIG (reference sequence). Unmatched junction bases numbered 10, after V lost 4 bases and J lost 8 bases. The CDR3 is 14 amino acids. The sequenced target, TCR beta, came from blood CD8+ and CD4+ T cells. Negative isolation yielded the CD8+ and CD4+ T cells, while FACS enriched the TEMRA cells. About 0.45 to 1 ug RNA was reverse transcribed with random hexamers. Across 54 Vbeta and 13 Jbeta, immunoSEQ multiplex PCR amplified TCR beta CDR3. From the immunoSEQ multiplex PCR reads, TCRdb called clonotypes with MiXCR, one entry per CDR3 protein. The sample yields more than 90,000 distinct CDR3 sequences, about 92% seen once.

The sequenced material came from CD4+ T cells from PBMCs. The sequence was obtained from a human donor with multiple sclerosis. The chain recombines TRBV30 with TRBJ2-4; 8 nucleotides match TRBD2. Here the CDR3 reads CAWTVGGASDIQYF. The CDR3 DNA reads TGTGCCTGGACGGTCGGGGGGGCCTCTGACATTCAGTACTTC.